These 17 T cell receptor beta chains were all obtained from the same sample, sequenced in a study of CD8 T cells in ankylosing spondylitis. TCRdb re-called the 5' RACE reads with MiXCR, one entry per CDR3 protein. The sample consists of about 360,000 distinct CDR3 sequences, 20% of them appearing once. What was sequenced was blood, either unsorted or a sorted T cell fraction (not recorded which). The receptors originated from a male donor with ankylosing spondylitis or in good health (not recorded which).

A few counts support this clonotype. CDR3 DNA sequence: TGTGCCAGCAGCTCCCTGGGGCCGGAGAGAGTGGACACTGAAGCTTTCTTT. As protein: CASSSLGPERVDTEAFF. The V call is TRBV7-9, the J call TRBJ1-1, with D possibly matching TRBD1 (5 bases). V was pared by 4 bases and J by 3 bases, with 21 bases between. Germline V gene data show CDR1 as SEHNR and CDR2 as FQNEAQ (reference sequence). This CDR3 is built from 17 residues.

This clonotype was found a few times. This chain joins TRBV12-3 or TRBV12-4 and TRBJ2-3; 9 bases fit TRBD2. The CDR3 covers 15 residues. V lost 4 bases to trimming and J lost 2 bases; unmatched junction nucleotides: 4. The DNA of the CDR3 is TGTGCCAGCAGTTCTAGCGGGGACGACACAGATACGCAGTATTTT. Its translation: CASSSSGDDTDTQYF.

In DNA, the CDR3 is TGTGCCTGGAGTTTGGGATACAGGGCAGACGAGCAGTACTTC. This codes for CAWSLGYRADEQYF. The chain couples TRBV30 to TRBJ2-7; a possible D gene is TRBD1 (6 bases). V gave up 2 bases and J gave up 5 bases, with 16 bases separating them. This CDR3 is built from 14 residues. From germline, CDR1 is GTSNPN and CDR2 SVGIG (reference sequence).

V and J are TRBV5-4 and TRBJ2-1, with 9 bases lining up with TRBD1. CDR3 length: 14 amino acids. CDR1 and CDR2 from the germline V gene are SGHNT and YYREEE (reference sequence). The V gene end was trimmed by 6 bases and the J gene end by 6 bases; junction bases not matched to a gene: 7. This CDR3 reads CASKLTGGVNEQFF. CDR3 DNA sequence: TGTGCCAGCAAACTGACAGGGGGTGTCAATGAGCAGTTCTTC. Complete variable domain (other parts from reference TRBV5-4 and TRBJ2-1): ETGVTQSPTHLIKTRGQQVTLRCSSQSGHNTVSWYQQALGQGPQFIFQYYREEENGRGNFPPRFSGLQFPNYSSELNVNALELDDSALYLCASKLTGGVNEQFFGPGTRLTVL.

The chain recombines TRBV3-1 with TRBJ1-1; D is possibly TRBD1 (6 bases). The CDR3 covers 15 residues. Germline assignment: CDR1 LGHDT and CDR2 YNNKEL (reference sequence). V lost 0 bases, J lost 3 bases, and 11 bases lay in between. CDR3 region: CASSQERGAYTEAFF. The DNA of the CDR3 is TGTGCCAGCAGCCAAGAACGGGGGGCGTACACTGAAGCTTTCTTT.

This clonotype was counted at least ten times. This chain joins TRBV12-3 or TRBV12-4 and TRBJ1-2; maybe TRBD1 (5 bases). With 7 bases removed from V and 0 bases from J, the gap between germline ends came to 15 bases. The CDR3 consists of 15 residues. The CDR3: CASTLDTIPNYGYTF. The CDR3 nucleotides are TGTGCCAGCACCCTGGACACCATTCCTAACTATGGCTACACCTTC.

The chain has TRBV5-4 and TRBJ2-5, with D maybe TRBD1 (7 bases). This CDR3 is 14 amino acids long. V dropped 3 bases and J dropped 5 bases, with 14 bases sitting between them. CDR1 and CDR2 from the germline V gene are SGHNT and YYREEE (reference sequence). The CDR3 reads CASSSRGVQETQYF. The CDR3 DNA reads TGTGCCAGCAGCTCCAGGGGGGTTCAGGAGACCCAGTACTTC.

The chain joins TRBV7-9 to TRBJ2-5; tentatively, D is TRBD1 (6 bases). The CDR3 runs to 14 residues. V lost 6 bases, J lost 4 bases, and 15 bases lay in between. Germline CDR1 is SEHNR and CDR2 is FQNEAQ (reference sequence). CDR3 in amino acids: CASSGGSDRETQYF. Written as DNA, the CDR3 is TGTGCCAGCAGTGGGGGTTCGGACAGAGAGACCCAGTACTTC.

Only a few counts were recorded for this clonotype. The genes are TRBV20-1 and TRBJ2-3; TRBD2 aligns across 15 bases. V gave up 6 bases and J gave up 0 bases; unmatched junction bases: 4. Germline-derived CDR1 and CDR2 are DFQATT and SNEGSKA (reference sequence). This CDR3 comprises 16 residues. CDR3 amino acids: CSARTSGGASTDTQYF. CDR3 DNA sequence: TGCAGTGCGCGGACTAGCGGGGGGGCCAGCACAGATACGCAGTATTTT.

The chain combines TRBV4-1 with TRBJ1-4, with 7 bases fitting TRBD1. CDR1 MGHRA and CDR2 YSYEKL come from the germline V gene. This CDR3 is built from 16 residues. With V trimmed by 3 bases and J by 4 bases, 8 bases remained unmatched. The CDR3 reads CASSHEDRLGNEKLFF. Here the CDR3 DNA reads TGCGCCAGCAGCCACGAGGACAGGCTTGGTAATGAAAAACTGTTTTTT.

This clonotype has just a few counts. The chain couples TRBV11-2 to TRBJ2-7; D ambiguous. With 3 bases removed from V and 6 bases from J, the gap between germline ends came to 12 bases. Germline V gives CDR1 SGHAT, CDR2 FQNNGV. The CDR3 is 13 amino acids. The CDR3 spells CASSFGAATEQYF. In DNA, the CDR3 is TGTGCCAGCAGCTTCGGTGCCGCGACCGAGCAGTACTTC.

Here the CDR3 DNA reads TGTGCCAGCAGCCAAGGGGGTACTAGTAGTTCTTACGAGCAGTACTTC. It codes for CASSQGGTSSSYEQYF. The chain carries TRBV4-2 and TRBJ2-7; possible D gene TRBD2, 5 bases. The germline CDR1 and CDR2 sequences are LGHNA and YNFKEQ. The V end was cut by 1 base, the J end by 4 bases, with 17 bases between. The CDR3 covers 16 residues.

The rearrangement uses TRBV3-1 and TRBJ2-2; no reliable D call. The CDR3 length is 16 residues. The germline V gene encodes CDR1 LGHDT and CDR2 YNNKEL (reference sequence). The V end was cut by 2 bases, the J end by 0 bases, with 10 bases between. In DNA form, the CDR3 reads TGTGCCAGCAGCCAATATGGAAGTGCGAACACCGGGGAGCTGTTTTTT. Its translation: CASSQYGSANTGELFF.

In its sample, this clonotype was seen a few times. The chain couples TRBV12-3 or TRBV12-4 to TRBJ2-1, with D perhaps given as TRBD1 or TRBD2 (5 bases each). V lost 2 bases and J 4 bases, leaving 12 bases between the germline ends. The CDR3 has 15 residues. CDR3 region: CASSLIRGAYNEQFF. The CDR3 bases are TGTGCCAGCAGTTTAATTCGAGGGGCATACAATGAGCAGTTCTTC.

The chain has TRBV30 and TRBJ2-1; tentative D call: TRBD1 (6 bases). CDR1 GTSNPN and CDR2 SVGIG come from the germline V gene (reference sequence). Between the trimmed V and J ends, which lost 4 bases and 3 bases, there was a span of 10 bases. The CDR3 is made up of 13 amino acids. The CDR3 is CAWTGTRYNEQFF. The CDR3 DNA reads TGTGCCTGGACCGGGACACGCTACAATGAGCAGTTCTTC. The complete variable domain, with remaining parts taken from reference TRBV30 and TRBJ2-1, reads SQTIHQWPATLVQPVGSPLSLECTVEGTSNPNLYWYRQAAGRGLQLLFYSVGIGQISSEVPQNLSASRPQDRQFILSSKKLLLSDSGFYLCAWTGTRYNEQFFGPGTRLTVL.

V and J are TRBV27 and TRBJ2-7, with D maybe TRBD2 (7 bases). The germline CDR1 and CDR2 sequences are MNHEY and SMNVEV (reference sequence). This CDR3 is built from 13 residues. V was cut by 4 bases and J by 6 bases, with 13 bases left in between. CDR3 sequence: CASSSAGAGEQYF. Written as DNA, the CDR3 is TGTGCCAGCAGTTCCGCGGGGGCGGGCGAGCAGTACTTC.

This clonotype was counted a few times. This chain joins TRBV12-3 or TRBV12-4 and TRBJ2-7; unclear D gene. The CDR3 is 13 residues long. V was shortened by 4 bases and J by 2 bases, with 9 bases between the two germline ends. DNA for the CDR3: TGTGCCAGCAGTTCCGACGTCCCCTACGAGCAGTACTTC. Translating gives CASSSDVPYEQYF.